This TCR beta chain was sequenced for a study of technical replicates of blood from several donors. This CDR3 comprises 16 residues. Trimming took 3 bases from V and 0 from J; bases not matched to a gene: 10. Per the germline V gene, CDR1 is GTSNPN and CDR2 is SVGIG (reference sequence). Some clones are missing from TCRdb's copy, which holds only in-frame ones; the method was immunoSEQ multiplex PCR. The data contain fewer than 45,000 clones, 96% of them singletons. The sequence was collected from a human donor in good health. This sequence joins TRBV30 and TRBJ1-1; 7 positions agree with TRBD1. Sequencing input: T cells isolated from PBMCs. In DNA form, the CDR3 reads TGTGCCTGGAGGGGGACAGAACTCCTTATGAACACTGAAGCTTTCTTT. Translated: CAWRGTELLMNTEAFF. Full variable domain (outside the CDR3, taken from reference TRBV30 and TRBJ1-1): SQTIHQWPATLVQPVGSPLSLECTVEGTSNPNLYWYRQAAGRGLQLLFYSVGIGQISSEVPQNLSASRPQDRQFILSSKKLLLSDSGFYLCAWRGTELLMNTEAFFGQGTRLTVV.